The 14 T cell receptor beta chains below all came from one sample that was sequenced in a study of blood T cell repertoires in COVID-19. Repertoires were generated with immunoSEQ multiplex PCR, while TCRdb's copy carries only in-frame clones and drops some. The sample carries a few hundred thousand clones, roughly four fifths recorded once. The sample was peripheral blood. The receptors were gathered from a woman aged 55-69 years with acute or convalescent COVID-19.

The CDR3 DNA sequence: TGCAGCGTTGAAACGACAGGGGGACAAGAGACCCAGTACTTC. Its protein product is CSVETTGGQETQYF. V is TRBV29-1 and J is TRBJ2-5, with 9 nucleotides matching TRBD1. The V segment lost 2 bases and the J segment 2 bases; nucleotides outside the gene matches: 3. CDR3 length: 14 residues. In germline, CDR1 is SQVTM, CDR2 ANQGSEA. The complete variable domain, with remaining parts taken from reference TRBV29-1 and TRBJ2-5, reads SAVISQKPSRDICQRGTSLTIQCQVDSQVTMMFWYRQQPGQSLTLIATANQGSEATYESGFVIDKFPISRPNLTFSTLTVSNMSPEDSSIYLCSVETTGGQETQYFGPGTRLLVL.

This rearrangement joins TRBV6-2 or TRBV6-3 to TRBJ1-2; D unclear. V lost 2 bases and J lost 4, with 5 bases in between. The CDR3 extends over 12 amino acids. Germline CDR1 MNHEY, CDR2 SVGEGT. This CDR3 is CASSYISYGYTF. The CDR3 bases are TGTGCCAGCAGTTACATCAGCTATGGCTACACCTTC.

The rearrangement uses TRBV4-2 and TRBJ2-1; D gene ambiguous. There are 13 residues in the CDR3. Germline V gives CDR1 LGHNA, CDR2 YNFKEQ. Trimming removed 0 bases from V and 4 bases from J, with 4 bases in between. CDR3 amino acids: CASSQDLYNEQFF. In DNA, the CDR3 is TGTGCCAGCAGCCAAGATCTGTACAATGAGCAGTTCTTC.

V usage is TRBV6-2 or TRBV6-3 and J usage is TRBJ2-5; D unclear. Trimming removed 2 bases at V and 4 bases at J, with 5 bases between. The germline gives CDR1 MNHEY, CDR2 SVGEGT. This CDR3 region has 12 residues. CDR3 nucleotide sequence: TGTGCCAGCAGTTACGGGCGAGAGACCCAGTACTTC. Encoded protein: CASSYGRETQYF.

This chain joins TRBV7-7 and TRBJ2-5; D uncertain. V was pared by 5 bases and J by 3 bases, with 19 bases between. Germline CDR1 SSHAT, CDR2 FNYEAQ (reference sequence). This CDR3 has 16 amino acids. The CDR3 DNA reads TGTGCCAGCAGCCCCTATCGCGTGCTTGTAGAAGAGACCCAGTACTTC. It encodes CASSPYRVLVEETQYF.

The chain has TRBV12-5 and TRBJ2-5, with a weak D call TRBD1 (6 bases). The CDR3 spans 15 residues. Trimming pared 1 base from V and 4 bases from J, leaving 13 bases between. Germline V CDR1 and CDR2: LGHNT, FRNRAP. Here the CDR3 DNA reads TGTGCTAGTGGTTTGGAACAGGGCCTTTCAGAGACCCAGTACTTC. Its translation is CASGLEQGLSETQYF.

This chain connects TRBV27 to TRBJ2-6; D is unresolved. The CDR3 totals 14 residues. The germline V and J ends were trimmed by 5 bases and 0 bases, with 5 bases remaining between them. Germline V lookup: CDR1 MNHEY, CDR2 SMNVEV (reference sequence). CDR3 bases: TGTGCCAGCAGTCCTTCCTCTGGGGCCAACGTCCTGACTTTC. It encodes CASSPSSGANVLTF.

The genes are TRBV6-1 and TRBJ1-1, with a possible D match to TRBD1 (5 bases). V was clipped by 2 bases and J by 8 bases, with 9 bases between them. Germline CDR1 and CDR2: MNHNS and SASEGT. The CDR3 spans 12 residues. The CDR3 region is CASSEWTTEAFF. CDR3 bases: TGTGCCAGCAGTGAATGGACAACCGAAGCTTTCTTT.

The chain combines TRBV19 with TRBJ2-3, with 13 bases identical to TRBD2. The V gene end was trimmed by 0 bases and the J gene end by 8 bases; junction bases not matched to a gene: 11. This CDR3 contains 18 residues. The germline gives CDR1 LNHDA, CDR2 SQIVND (reference sequence). The CDR3 DNA reads TGTGCCAGTAGTATAGATTCCCCGGGACTAGCGGGGCCAGGTACGCAGTATTTT. Protein sequence: CASSIDSPGLAGPGTQYF.

The genes are TRBV12-3 or TRBV12-4 and TRBJ2-1, with a tentative D call TRBD2 (5 bases). The CDR3 runs 13 residues. The V gene lost 6 bases and the J gene lost 6 bases, with 12 bases spanning the gap. Written as DNA, the CDR3 is TGTGCCAGCAGCCCGGCCGGGGTCAATGAGCAGTTCTTC. As protein: CASSPAGVNEQFF.

V and J are TRBV12-3 or TRBV12-4 and TRBJ2-5; D may be TRBD2 (6 bases). The germline V and J ends were trimmed by 4 bases and 2 bases, with 8 bases remaining between them. This CDR3 has 13 residues. The CDR3 reads CASSSGAQETQYF. In nucleotides, the CDR3 is TGTGCCAGCAGTTCGGGAGCTCAAGAGACCCAGTACTTC.

The genes are TRBV4-3 and TRBJ2-5; D is ambiguous. The CDR3 loop spans 13 amino acids. CDR1 is LGHNA, CDR2 YSLEER, per germline. Trimming stripped 5 bases from V and 1 base from J, with 8 bases between. The CDR3 DNA reads as TGCGCCAGCAGCTTAGAGAGCCAAGAGACCCAGTACTTC. Protein: CASSLESQETQYF.

The chain links TRBV11-1 to TRBJ2-7; D may be TRBD2 (5 bases). There are 13 residues in the CDR3. With 1 base removed from V and 5 bases from J, the gap between germline ends came to 9 bases. Germline lookup yields CDR1 SGHAT and CDR2 FQDESV (reference sequence). Here the CDR3 DNA reads TGTGCCAGCAGCTTAGTCGGGGAAAACGAGCAGTACTTC. Encoded protein: CASSLVGENEQYF.

This clone was found a few times. V gene TRBV10-3 combines with J gene TRBJ1-3; maybe TRBD1 (5 bases). From germline, CDR1 is ENHRY and CDR2 SYGVKD. Trimming removed 0 bases at V and 1 base at J, with 19 bases between. The CDR3 extends over 19 amino acids. The CDR3 DNA reads TGTGCCATCAGTGAGTCGACAGTAAGGACGCCGCCTTCTGGAAACACCATATATTTT. Translation gives CAISESTVRTPPSGNTIYF.